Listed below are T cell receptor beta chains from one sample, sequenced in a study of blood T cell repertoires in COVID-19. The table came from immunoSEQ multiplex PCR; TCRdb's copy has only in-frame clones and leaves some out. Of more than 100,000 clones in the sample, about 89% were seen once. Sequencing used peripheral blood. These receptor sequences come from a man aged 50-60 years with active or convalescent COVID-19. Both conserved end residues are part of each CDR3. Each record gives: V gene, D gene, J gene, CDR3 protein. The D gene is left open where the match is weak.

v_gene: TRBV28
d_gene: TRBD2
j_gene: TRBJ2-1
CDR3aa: CASSFSPGTTNEQFF

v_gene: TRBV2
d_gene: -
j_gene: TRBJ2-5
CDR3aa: CASGKGLQETQYF

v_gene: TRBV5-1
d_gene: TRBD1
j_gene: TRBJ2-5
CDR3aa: CASSLQQGGETQYF

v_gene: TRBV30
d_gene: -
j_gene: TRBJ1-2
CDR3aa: CAWSPPRVLYGYTF

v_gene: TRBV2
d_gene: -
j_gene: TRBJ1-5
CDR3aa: CASRGQGSGINQPQHF

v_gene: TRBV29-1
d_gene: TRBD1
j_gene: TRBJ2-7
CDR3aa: CSVELTGVSYEQYF

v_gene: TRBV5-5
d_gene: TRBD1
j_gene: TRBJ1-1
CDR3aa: CASSLGTGVGESEAFF

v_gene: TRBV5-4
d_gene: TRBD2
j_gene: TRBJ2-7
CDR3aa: CASSLPGLALSEQYF

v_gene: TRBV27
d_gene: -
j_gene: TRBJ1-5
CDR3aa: CASSFTDPQHF

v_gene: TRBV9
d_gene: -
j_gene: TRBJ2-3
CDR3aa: CASSPPRVDTQYF

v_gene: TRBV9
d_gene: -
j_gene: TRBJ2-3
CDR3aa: CASSTGRSTDTQYF

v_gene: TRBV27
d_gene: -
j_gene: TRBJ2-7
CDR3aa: CASTPRGGETYEQYF

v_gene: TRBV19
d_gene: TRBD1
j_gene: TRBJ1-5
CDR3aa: CASRTGGTGVTIGNQPQHF

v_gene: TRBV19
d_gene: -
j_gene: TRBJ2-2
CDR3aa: CASSIVRSNTGELFF

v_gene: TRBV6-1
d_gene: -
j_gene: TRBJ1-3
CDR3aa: CASSEPGLSGNTIYF

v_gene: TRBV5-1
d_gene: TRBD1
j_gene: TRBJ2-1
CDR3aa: CASSQRQGGFPNEQFF

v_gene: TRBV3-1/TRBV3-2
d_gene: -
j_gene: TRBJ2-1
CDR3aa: CARAEVSYNEQFF

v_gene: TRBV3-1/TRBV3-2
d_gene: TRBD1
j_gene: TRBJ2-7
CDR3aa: CASSQEGQGDEQYF

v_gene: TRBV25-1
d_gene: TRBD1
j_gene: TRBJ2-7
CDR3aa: CASSEDRGGEQYF

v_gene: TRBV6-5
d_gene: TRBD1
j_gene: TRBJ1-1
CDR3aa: CASGRQGTEAFF

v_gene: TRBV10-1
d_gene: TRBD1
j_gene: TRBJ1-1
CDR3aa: CASTGQRNTEAFF

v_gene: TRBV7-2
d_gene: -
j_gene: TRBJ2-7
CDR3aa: CASSFLAGESYEQYF

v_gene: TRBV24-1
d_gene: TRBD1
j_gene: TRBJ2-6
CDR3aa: CATSDPTGGLSGANVLTF

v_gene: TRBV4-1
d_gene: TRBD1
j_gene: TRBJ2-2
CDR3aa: CASSQESGGANTGELFF

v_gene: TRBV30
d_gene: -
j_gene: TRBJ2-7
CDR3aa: CAWSVVGGPGEQYF

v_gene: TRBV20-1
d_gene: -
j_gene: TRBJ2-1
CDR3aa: CSASFPGNNEQFF

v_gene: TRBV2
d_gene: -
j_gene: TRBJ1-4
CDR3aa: CASTFVRTNEKLFF

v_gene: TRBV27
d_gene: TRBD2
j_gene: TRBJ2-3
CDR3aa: CASSNLAGFLTDTQYF

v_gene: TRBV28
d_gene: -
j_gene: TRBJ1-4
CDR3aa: CASSPAGGATNEKLFF

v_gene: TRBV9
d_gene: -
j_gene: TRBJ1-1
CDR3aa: CASSLTVRMNTEAFF

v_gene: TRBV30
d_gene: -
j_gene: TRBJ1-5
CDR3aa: CAWSVQTGSNQPQHF

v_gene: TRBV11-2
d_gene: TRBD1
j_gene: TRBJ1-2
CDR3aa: CASSPTRETGFNYGYTF

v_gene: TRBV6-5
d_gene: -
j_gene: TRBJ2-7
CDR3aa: CASSQLYEQYF

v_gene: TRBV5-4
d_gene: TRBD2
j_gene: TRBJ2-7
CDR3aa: CASSEGLAGTYEQYF

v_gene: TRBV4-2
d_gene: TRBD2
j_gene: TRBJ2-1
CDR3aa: CASSHPGLASSEQFF

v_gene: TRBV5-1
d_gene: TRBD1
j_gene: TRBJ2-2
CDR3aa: CASSSGTGRNGELFF

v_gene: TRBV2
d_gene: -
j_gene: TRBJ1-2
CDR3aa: CASSSLLQTHGYTF

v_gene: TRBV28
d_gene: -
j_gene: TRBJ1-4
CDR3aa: CASSLGGLGEKLFF

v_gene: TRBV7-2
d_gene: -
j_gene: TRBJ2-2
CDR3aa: CASSLAVLAHTGELFF

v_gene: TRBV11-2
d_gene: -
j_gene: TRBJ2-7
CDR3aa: CASGSISPGYEQYF

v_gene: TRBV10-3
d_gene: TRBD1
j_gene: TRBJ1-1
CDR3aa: CAISERTGRPEAFF

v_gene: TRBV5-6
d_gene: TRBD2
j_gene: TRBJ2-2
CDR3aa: CASSSRLARTGELFF

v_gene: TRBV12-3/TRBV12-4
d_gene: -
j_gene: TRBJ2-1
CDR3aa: CASSETHYNEQFF

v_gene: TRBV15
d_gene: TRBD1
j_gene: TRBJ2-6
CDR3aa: CATSRVGDRGGANVLTF